These 19 T cell receptor beta chains originate from one sample sequenced in a study of blood T cells in healthy people across ages. A second roughly 6 to 12 cycle PCR used barcoded and J-beta primers. TCRdb called the 5' RACE reads again in MiXCR, with one record for every CDR3 protein. The table shows 600,000 to 850,000 distinct CDR3 sequences, with 40% to 45% occurring only once. Sequencing was performed on blood. All receptors come from a woman aged 60-75 years in good health.

This clonotype was detected many times. The V call is TRBV29-1, the J call TRBJ2-1; TRBD2 might be the D (5 bases). This CDR3 has 13 amino acids. Germline CDR1 SQVTM, CDR2 ANQGSEA. Trimming took off 3 bases at V and 7 bases at J, with 13 bases between the two ends. The CDR3 DNA reads as TGCAGCGTTGATGGGCTAGCAGATAATGAGCAGTTCTTC. It encodes CSVDGLADNEQFF.

The rearrangement joins TRBV15 to TRBJ2-5; 8 nucleotides agree with TRBD2. The CDR3 runs to 14 residues. Germline V gene sequence: CDR1 LNHNV, CDR2 YYDKDF (reference sequence). V lost 5 bases to trimming and J lost 1 base; unmatched junction nucleotides: 3. The CDR3 bases are TGTGCCACCAGCCGGGGGGGGTTCCAAGAGACCCAGTACTTC. Translated: CATSRGGFQETQYF.

This clonotype was seen only a few times. The CDR3 reads CASTPNRVREQYF. The CDR3 DNA follows: TGTGCCAGCACCCCAAACAGGGTTCGCGAGCAGTACTTC. The chain links TRBV12-3 or TRBV12-4 to TRBJ2-7; the D gene is possibly TRBD1 (6 bases). Trimming pared 7 bases from V and 6 bases from J, leaving 16 bases between. This CDR3 spans 13 amino acids.

This clonotype was counted a few times. This sequence joins TRBV20-1 and TRBJ2-5; D uncertain. The V end lost 3 bases, the J end lost 4 bases, and 6 bases lay between the germline ends. The CDR3 spans 11 residues. CDR1 is DFQATT and CDR2 is SNEGSKA in the germline V gene (reference sequence). Written as DNA, the CDR3 is TGCAGTGCTAGTCGATCAGAGACCCAGTACTTC. It codes for CSASRSETQYF.

This clonotype occurred a few times. The rearrangement uses TRBV3-1 and TRBJ2-5; D unresolved. TRBJ2-7 matches the DNA end more closely, so the J call is doubtful. From germline, CDR1 is LGHDT and CDR2 YNNKEL (reference sequence). The CDR3 has 13 amino acids. This CDR3 reads CASSQDLLGEQYF. CDR3 nucleotides: TGTGCCAGCAGCCAAGATCTACTCGGCGAGCAGTACTTC.

J is TRBJ2-3 and V is TRBV7-9, with D possibly being TRBD1 (5 bases). Trimming removed 3 bases at V and 2 bases at J, with 12 bases between. Germline loops: CDR1 SEHNR, CDR2 FQNEAQ (reference sequence). There are 15 residues in the CDR3. Here the CDR3 reads CASSFNPGYTDTQYF. CDR3 nucleotide sequence: TGTGCCAGCAGCTTCAACCCAGGGTACACAGATACGCAGTATTTT.

CDR3 sequence reads: CASILSGGSNTQYF. CDR3 coding DNA: TGTGCCAGCATCTTGTCCGGCGGGAGCAATACGCAGTATTTT. The V call is TRBV28, the J call TRBJ2-3; TRBD2 matches at 7 bases. V gave up 7 bases and J gave up 7 bases; unmatched junction bases: 11. Germline V CDR1 and CDR2: MDHEN, SYDVKM. The CDR3 spans 14 residues.

The CDR3 here is CAWSPERATTNEKLFF. The CDR3 coding sequence is TGTGCCTGGAGCCCCGAGAGGGCAACAACTAATGAAAAACTGTTTTTT. This chain links TRBV30 with TRBJ1-4, with no clear D. V shed 3 bases and J shed 0 bases, with 14 bases lying between them. The germline gives CDR1 GTSNPN, CDR2 SVGIG (reference sequence). This CDR3 has 16 residues.

The V and J genes are TRBV21-1 and TRBJ1-2; TRBD1 was called by the table and not checked on the DNA. TRBV21-1 is recorded as a pseudogene. CDR3 size: 14 residues. CDR3 nucleotides: TGTGCCAGCAGCTCCCAAGGTAGGGGATGCGGCTACACCTTC. Translation: CASSSQGRGCGYTF.

As concerns this clonotype: Possible read error: a much larger clone is one base away. The rearrangement joins TRBV24-1 to TRBJ1-5; D is unclear. Trimming stripped 3 bases from V and 6 bases from J, with 5 bases between. The germline gives CDR1 KGHDR, CDR2 SFDVKD. The CDR3 is made up of 12 amino acids. The CDR3: CATSDPGQPQHF. The CDR3 DNA sequence: TGTGCCACCAGTGATCCTGGTCAGCCCCAGCATTTT.

V gene TRBV20-1 combines with J gene TRBJ1-1; weak D call: TRBD1 (6 bases). This CDR3 comprises 16 residues. V was pared by 1 base and J by 2 bases, with 17 bases between. CDR1 is DFQATT and CDR2 is SNEGSKA in the germline V gene (reference sequence). CDR3 sequence (DNA): TGCAGTGCTAGAGCCCGGGGGCAGCTCGCTAACACTGAAGCTTTCTTT. Protein: CSARARGQLANTEAFF.

This clonotype was seen a few times. The rearrangement links TRBV3-1 to TRBJ1-5; tentative D call: TRBD1 (5 bases). Trimming shortened V by 3 bases and J by 5 bases, and 8 bases separated the two germline ends. Germline V gene lookup returns CDR1 LGHDT and CDR2 YNNKEL (reference sequence). This CDR3 is built from 13 residues. The CDR3 DNA follows: TGTGCCAGCAGCCACGGGGCTTATCAGCCCCAGCATTTT. This translates into CASSHGAYQPQHF. The full variable domain, with the rest looked up from reference TRBV3-1 and TRBJ1-5, is DTAVSQTPKYLVTQMGNDKSIKCEQNLGHDTMYWYKQDSKKFLKIMFSYNNKELIINETVPNRFSPKSPDKAHLNLHINSLELGDSAVYFCASSHGAYQPQHFGDGTRLSIL.

The chain joins TRBV25-1 to TRBJ2-7; possible D gene TRBD1, 6 bases. The CDR3 totals 13 residues. Germline V gives CDR1 MGHDK, CDR2 SYGVNS. Trimming pared 10 bases from V and 1 base from J, leaving 14 bases between. The CDR3 DNA reads TGTGCCACCGGGCCCCAGGGGTCCTACGAGCAGTACTTC. This translates into CATGPQGSYEQYF.

The chain recombines TRBV20-1 with TRBJ2-1; TRBD2 matches 10 bases. Germline values: CDR1 DFQATT, CDR2 SNEGSKA (reference sequence). The CDR3 runs 13 residues. Unmatched junction bases numbered 6, after V lost 6 bases and J lost 7 bases. CDR3 coding DNA: TGCAGTGCCCCGACTAGCGGGCCTAATGAGCAGTTCTTC. The encoded protein is CSAPTSGPNEQFF.

The chain links TRBV10-3 to TRBJ2-3; D gene unclear. The CDR3 sequence is 15 residues long. Deletions cut 3 bases from V and 0 bases from J, with 10 bases between. Germline V gene data show CDR1 as ENHRY and CDR2 as SYGVKD. CDR3 loop: CAISEDSTSTDTQYF. The CDR3 bases are TGTGCCATCAGTGAAGATAGCACTAGCACAGATACGCAGTATTTT.

V gene TRBV7-3 combines with J gene TRBJ2-7, with TRBD2 matching 8 bases. V lost 5 bases, J lost 9 bases, and 12 bases stayed unmatched. This CDR3 is built from 14 residues. Germline assignment: CDR1 SGHTA and CDR2 FQGTGA. The CDR3 is CASSVAGLFDGQYF. The CDR3 DNA reads TGTGCCAGCAGCGTAGCGGGACTATTCGACGGGCAGTACTTC. The full variable domain, with the rest looked up from reference TRBV7-3 and TRBJ2-7, is GAGVSQTPSNKVTEKGKYVELRCDPISGHTALYWYRQSLGQGPEFLIYFQGTGAADDSGLPNDRFFAVRPEGSVSTLKIQRTERGDSAVYLCASSVAGLFDGQYFGPGTRLTVT.

The table lists this clonotype with many counts. This chain links TRBV10-3 with TRBJ2-7; D is perhaps TRBD1 (6 bases). The germline CDR1 and CDR2 sequences are ENHRY and SYGVKD. This CDR3 is built from 12 residues. The V end lost 8 bases, the J end lost 3 bases, and 11 bases lay between the germline ends. CDR3: CAIGGQGYEQYF. CDR3 bases: TGTGCCATCGGGGGCCAGGGCTACGAGCAGTACTTC.

In this sample, this clonotype turned up many times. The V and J genes are TRBV5-1 and TRBJ2-1, with 7 bases fitting TRBD2. Germline CDR1 reads SGHRS; CDR2 reads YFSETQ. This CDR3 contains 12 residues. The V gene end was trimmed by 1 base and the J gene end by 9 bases; junction bases not matched to a gene: 1. The CDR3 sequence is CASSLTGGEQFF. CDR3 nucleotides: TGCGCCAGCAGCTTGACGGGGGGTGAGCAGTTCTTC.

On this clonotype itself: Possible read error: a much larger clone is one base away. The V gene is TRBV6-2 or TRBV6-3, the J gene TRBJ2-7, with TRBD2 matching over 12 bases. Germline assignment: CDR1 MNHEY and CDR2 SVGEGT. Trimming at V came to 6 bases and at J to 7 bases, leaving 10 bases not matched to a gene. The CDR3 runs to 15 residues. The CDR3 DNA sequence: TGTGCCAGCAGCCGGACTAGCGGGACCTACAATGAGCAGTACTTC. This sequence encodes CASSRTSGTYNEQYF.